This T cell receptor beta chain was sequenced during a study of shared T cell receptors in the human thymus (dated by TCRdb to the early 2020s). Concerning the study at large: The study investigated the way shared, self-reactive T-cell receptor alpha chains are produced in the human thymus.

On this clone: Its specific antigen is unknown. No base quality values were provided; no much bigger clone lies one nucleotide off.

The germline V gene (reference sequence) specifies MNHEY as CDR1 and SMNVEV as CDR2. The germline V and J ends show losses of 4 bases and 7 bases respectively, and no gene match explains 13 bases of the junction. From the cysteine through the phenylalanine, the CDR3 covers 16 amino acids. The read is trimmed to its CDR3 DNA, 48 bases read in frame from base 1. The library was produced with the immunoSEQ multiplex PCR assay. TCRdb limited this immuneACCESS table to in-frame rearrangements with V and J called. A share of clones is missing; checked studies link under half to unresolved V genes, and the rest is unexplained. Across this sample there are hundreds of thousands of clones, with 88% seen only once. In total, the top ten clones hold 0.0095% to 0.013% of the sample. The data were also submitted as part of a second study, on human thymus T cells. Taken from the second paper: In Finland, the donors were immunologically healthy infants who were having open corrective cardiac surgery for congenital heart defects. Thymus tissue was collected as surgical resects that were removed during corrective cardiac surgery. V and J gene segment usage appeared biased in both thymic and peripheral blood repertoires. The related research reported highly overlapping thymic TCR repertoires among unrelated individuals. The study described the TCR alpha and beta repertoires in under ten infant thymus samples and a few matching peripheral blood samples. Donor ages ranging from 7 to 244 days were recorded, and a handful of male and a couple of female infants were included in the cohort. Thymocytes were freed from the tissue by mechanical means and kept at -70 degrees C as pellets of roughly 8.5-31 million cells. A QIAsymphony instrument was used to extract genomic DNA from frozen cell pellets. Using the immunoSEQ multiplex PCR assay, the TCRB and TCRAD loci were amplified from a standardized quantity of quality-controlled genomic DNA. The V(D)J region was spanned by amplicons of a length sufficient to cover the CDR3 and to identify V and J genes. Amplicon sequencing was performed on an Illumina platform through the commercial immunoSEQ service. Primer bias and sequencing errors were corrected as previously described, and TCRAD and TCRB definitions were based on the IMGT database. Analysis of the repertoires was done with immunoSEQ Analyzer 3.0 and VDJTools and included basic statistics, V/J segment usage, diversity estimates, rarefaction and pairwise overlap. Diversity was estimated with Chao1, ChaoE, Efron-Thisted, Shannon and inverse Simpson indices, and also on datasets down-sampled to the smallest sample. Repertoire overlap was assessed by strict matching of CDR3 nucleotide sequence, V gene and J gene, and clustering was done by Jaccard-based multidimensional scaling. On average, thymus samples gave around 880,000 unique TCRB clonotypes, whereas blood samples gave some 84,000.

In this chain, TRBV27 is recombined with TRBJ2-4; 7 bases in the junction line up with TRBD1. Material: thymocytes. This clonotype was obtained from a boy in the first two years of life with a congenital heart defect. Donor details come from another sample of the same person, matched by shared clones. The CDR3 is CASSYREAGTVNIQYF. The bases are TGTGCCAGCAGTTACAGGGAAGCCGGGACAGTGAACATTCAGTACTTC.